This T cell receptor beta chain is drawn from a study of blood T cell repertoires in COVID-19. Study summary: Samples representing acute and convalescent COVID-19 were sourced from the United States, Italy and Spain. Nucleic acid was either cDNA or gDNA, and it came from T cells, B-cell-depleted T cells, or PBMCs.

The germline V gene encodes CDR1 SGHDN and CDR2 FVKESK. Trimming shortened V by 0 bases and J by 5 bases, and 25 bases separated the two germline ends. The CDR3 length is 19 residues. In the original workflow: Reference gene primer amplification yielded estimated nucleated cell counts. Generated by immunoSEQ multiplex PCR, the TCRdb table keeps only in-frame clones and is missing some. That table furnishes V, J and clone size, whereas the DNA furnished D and trimming. The profile shows around 620,000 clones, approximately 90% of them singletons. Sample: peripheral blood. This chain connects TRBV14 to TRBJ1-1; TRBD1 is a possible D gene (5 bases). This receptor was taken from a woman under 30 with acute or convalescent COVID-19. CDR3 sequence (DNA): TGTGCCAGCAGCCAAGATTTTTCCGTTCTGGGCAGGGTGAGGACTGAAGCTTTCTTT. Encoded protein: CASSQDFSVLGRVRTEAFF.